This TCR beta chain was observed in a study of post-analysis software for immune sequencing data. In the study overall: Relapsing-remitting, secondary progressive and progressive-relapsing multiple sclerosis were all included among the disease courses. Study conclusions and caveats: Batch-mates among the samples co-clustered strongly by F measure. When compared against controls, multiple sclerosis patients showed significantly lower normalized Chao1 diversity.

Included in the TCR beta cDNA libraries were unique molecular identifiers. The yield from around 1 to 10 million T cells was approximately 500,000 cDNA molecules in total. TCRdb used MiXCR to reprocess the PCR reads, holding one entry per CDR3 protein. The repertoire has about 460,000 distinct CDR3 sequences, under 55% of them found once; the top ten carry over 10%. Comments on this clonotype: Its specificity is not known. Compared with germline, one end of the junction differs, possibly owing to a read error.

Sequenced: blood. The TCR originated in a girl aged 5 to 17 with multiple sclerosis.

The CDR3 region is CSVERQGVLYERFF. DNA of the CDR3: TGCAGCGTTGAGAGGCAGGGGGTTCTTTATGAGCGGTTCTTC. The rearrangement joins TRBV29-1 to TRBJ2-1; 7 bases are a match to TRBD1. CDR1 and CDR2 from the germline V gene are SQVTM and ANQGSEA. The CDR3 extends over 14 amino acids.